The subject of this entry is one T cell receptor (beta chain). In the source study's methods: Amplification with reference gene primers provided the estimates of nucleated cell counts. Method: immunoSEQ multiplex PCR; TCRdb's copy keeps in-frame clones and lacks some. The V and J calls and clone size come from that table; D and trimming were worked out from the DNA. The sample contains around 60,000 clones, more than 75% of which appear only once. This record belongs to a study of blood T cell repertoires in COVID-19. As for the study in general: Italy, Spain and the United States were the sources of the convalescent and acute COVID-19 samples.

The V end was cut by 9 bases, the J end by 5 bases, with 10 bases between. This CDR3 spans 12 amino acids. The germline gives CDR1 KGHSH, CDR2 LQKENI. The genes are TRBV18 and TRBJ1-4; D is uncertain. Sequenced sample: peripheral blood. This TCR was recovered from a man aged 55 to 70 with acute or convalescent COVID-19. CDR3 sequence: CASSARNEKLFF. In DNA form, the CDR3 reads TGTGCCAGTTCCGCTAGGAATGAAAAACTGTTTTTT.